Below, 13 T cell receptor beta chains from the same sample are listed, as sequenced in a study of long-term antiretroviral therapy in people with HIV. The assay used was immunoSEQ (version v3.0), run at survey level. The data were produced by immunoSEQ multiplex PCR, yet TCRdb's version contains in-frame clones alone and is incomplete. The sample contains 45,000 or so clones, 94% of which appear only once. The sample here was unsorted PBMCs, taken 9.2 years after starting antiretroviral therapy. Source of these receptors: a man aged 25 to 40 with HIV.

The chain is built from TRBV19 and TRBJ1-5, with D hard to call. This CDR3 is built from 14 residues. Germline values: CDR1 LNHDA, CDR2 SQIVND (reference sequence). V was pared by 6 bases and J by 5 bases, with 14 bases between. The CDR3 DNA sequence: TGTGCCAGTAGAACCCTGGGGAGTGATCAGCCCCAGCATTTT. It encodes CASRTLGSDQPQHF.

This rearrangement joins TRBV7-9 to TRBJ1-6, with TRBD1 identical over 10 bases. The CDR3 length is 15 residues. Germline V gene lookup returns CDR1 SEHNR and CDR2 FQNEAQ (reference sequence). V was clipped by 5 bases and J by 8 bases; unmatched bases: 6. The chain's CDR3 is CASSQGQGVYSPLHF. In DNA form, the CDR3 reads TGTGCCAGCAGCCAAGGACAGGGGGTTTATTCACCCCTCCACTTT.

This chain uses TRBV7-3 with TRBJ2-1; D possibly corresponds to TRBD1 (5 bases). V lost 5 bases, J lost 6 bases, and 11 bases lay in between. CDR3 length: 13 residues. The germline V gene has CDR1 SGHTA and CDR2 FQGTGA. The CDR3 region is CASSPDSLNEQFF. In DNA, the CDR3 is TGTGCCAGCAGCCCCGACAGCCTCAATGAGCAGTTCTTC.

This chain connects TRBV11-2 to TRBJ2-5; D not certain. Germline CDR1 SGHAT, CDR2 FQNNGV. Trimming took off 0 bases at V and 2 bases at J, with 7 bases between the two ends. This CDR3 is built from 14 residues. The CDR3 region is CASSLEVRQETQYF. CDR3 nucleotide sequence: TGTGCCAGCAGCTTAGAGGTCAGGCAAGAGACCCAGTACTTC.

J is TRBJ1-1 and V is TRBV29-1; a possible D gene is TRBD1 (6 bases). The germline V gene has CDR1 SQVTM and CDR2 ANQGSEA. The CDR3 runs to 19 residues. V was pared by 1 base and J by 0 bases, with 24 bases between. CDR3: CSVEGSIGGQGLMNTEAFF. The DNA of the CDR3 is TGCAGCGTTGAAGGATCGATCGGGGGGCAAGGTCTTATGAACACTGAAGCTTTCTTT. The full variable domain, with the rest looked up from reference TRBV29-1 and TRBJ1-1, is SAVISQKPSRDICQRGTSLTIQCQVDSQVTMMFWYRQQPGQSLTLIATANQGSEATYESGFVIDKFPISRPNLTFSTLTVSNMSPEDSSIYLCSVEGSIGGQGLMNTEAFFGQGTRLTVV.

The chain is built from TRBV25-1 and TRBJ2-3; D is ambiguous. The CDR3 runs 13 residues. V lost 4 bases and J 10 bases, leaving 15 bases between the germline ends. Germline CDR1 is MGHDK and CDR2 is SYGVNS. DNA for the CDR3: TGTGCCAGCAGTGCCCCTGCTGTCGCCGCGCAGTATTTT. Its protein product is CASSAPAVAAQYF.

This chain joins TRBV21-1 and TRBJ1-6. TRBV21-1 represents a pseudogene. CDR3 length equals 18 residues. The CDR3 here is CASSITPTGTHYNSPLHF. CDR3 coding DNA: TGTGCCAGCAGCATCACCCCCACAGGGACTCACTATAATTCACCCCTCCACTTT.

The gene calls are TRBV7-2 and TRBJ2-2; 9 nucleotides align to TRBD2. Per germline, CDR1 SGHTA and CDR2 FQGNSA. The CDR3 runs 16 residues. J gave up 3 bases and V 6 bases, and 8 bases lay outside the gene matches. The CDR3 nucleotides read TGTGCCAGCAGGTCTTCTAGCGGGGAGTACACCGGGGAGCTGTTTTTT. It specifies CASRSSSGEYTGELFF.

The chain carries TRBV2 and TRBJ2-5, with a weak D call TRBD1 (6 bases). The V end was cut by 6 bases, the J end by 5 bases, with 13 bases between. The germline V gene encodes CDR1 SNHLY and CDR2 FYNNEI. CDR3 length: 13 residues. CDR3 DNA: TGTGCCAGCAGAATCAGGGGCGGGGAGACCCAGTACTTC. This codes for CASRIRGGETQYF.

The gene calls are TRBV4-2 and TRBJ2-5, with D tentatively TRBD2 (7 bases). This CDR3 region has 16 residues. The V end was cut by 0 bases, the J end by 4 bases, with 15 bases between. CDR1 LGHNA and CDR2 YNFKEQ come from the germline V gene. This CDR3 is CASSQEWEGGPETQYF. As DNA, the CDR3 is TGTGCCAGCAGCCAAGAGTGGGAGGGGGGGCCAGAGACCCAGTACTTC.

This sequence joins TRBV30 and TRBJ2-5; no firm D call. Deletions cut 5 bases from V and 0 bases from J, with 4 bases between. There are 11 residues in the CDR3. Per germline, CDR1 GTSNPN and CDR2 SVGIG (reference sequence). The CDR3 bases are TGTGCCTGGGACAACCAAGAGACCCAGTACTTC. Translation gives CAWDNQETQYF.

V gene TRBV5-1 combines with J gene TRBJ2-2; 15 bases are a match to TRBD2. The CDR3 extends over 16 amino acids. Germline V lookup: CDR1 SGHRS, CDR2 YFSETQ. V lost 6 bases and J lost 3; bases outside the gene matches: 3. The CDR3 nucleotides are TGCGCCAGCAAGGGACTAGCGGGGGGCGACACCGGGGAGCTGTTTTTT. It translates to CASKGLAGGDTGELFF. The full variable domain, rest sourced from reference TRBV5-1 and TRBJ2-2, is KAGVTQTPRYLIKTRGQQVTLSCSPISGHRSVSWYQQTPGQGLQFLFEYFSETQRNKGNFPGRFSGRQFSNSRSEMNVSTLELGDSALYLCASKGLAGGDTGELFFGEGSRLTVL.

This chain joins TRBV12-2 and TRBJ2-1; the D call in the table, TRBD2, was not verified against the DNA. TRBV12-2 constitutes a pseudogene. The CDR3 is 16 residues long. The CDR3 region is CASRPGRGDFYNEQFF. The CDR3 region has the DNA TGTGCAAGTCGCCCCGGGCGGGGGGACTTCTACAATGAGCAGTTCTTC.